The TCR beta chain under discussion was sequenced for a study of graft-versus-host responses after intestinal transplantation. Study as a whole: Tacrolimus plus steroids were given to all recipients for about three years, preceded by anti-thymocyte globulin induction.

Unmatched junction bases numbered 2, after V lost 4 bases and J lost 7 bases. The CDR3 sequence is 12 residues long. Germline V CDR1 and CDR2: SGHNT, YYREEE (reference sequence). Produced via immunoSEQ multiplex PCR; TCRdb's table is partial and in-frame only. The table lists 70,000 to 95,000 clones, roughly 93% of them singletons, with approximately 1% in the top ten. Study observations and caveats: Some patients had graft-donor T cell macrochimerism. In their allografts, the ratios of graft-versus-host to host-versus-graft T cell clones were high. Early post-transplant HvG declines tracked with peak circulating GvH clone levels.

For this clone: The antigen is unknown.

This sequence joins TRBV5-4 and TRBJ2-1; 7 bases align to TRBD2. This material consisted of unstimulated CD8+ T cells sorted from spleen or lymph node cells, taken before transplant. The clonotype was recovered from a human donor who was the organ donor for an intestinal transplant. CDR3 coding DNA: TGTGCCAGCAGCCGGGGACTAAATGAGCAGTTCTTC. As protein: CASSRGLNEQFF.